Here is one T cell receptor beta chain with its context. Its antigen is unknown. TCRdb keeps only in-frame clones here, not all; method: immunoSEQ multiplex PCR. The data show millions of clones, more than 85% seen once. This sample stems from a study of shared clonotypes between healthy human individuals. Findings of the study overall: Investigators collected only blood, and repertoires in tissues likely differ.

The CDR3 length is 13 residues. With V trimmed by 7 bases and J by 0 bases, 6 bases remained unmatched. Per the germline V gene, CDR1 is SQVTM and CDR2 is ANQGSEA. The naive CD8 population came from CD45RO-negative cells selected for CCR7, without terminally differentiated effector memory CD45RA+ cells. The chain carries TRBV29-1 and TRBJ2-7, with 7 nucleotides matching TRBD1. This sequence was found in a man aged 18 to 35 in good health. Some clones in this sample may be carry-over from other donors' samples. The specimen sequenced was naive CD8+ T cells from PBMCs. CDR3 region: CSARQGISYEQYF. The CDR3 nucleotides are TGCAGCGCTAGACAGGGAATCTCCTACGAGCAGTACTTC.